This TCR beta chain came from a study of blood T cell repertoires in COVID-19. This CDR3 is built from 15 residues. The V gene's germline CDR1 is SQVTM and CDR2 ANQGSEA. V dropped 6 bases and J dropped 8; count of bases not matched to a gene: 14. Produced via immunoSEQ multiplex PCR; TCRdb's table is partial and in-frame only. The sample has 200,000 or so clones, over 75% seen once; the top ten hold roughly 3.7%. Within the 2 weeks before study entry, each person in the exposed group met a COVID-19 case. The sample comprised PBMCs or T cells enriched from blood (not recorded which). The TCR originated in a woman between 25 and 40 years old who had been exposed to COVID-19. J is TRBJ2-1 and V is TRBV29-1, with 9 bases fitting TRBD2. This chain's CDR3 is CSVAGAGGRADEQFF. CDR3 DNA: TGCAGCGTAGCCGGAGCGGGAGGCCGAGCCGATGAGCAGTTCTTC.